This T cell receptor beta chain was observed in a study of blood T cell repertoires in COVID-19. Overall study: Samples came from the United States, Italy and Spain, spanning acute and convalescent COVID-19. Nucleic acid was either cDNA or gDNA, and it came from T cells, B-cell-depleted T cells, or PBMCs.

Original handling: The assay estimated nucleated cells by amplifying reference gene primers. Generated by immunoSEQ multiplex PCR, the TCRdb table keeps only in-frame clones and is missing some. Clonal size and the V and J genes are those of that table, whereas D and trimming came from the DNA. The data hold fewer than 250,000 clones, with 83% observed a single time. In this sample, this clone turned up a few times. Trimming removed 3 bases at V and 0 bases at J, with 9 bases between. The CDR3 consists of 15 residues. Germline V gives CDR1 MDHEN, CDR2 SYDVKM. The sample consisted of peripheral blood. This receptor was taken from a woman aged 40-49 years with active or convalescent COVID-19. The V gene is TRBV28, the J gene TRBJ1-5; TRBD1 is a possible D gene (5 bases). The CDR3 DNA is TGTGCCAGCAGTTTGACAGCTGATAGCAATCAGCCCCAGCATTTT. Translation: CASSLTADSNQPQHF.